The clone carrying this T cell receptor (beta chain) was recorded many times. The data stem from a study of regulatory T cells in long-lasting Graves disease. Study-level information: The criterion for persistent Graves' disease was over 5 years of antithyroid drugs with positive TSH receptor antibodies.

The time point is: persistent/refractory GD, antithyroid drugs over 5 years with positive TRAb. From PBMCs, RNA was extracted and then used to make the TCR library. Both iRepertoire HTBI primers and Arm-PCR of CDR3 regions were used to build the TCR beta libraries. TCRdb reanalysed the multiplex PCR reads using MiXCR and keeps one entry per CDR3 protein. Here the sample spans some 330,000 distinct CDR3 sequences, more than 20% being singletons. The TCR originated in a woman aged 40 to 55 with Graves disease. The specimen comprised peripheral blood mononuclear cells (PBMCs), sampled when the disease was refractory, from a patient treated with antithyroid drugs.

In nucleotides, the CDR3 is TGTGCCAGCAGACTTGTTGGTACTGAAGCTTTCTTT. This codes for CASRLVGTEAFF. The V gene is TRBV28, the J gene TRBJ1-1, with D unresolved. The V end lost 6 bases, the J end lost 5 bases, and 10 bases lay between the germline ends. Germline values: CDR1 MDHEN, CDR2 SYDVKM. The CDR3 contains 12 residues.